This TCR beta chain stems from a study of identical twins. Findings and limits, study-wide: Out-of-frame alpha sequences shared between twins exhibited an excess of low generation probability.

The CDR3 runs 18 residues. MiXCR, run by TCRdb on the 5' RACE reads, gives a single entry per CDR3 protein. The sample lists roughly 230,000 distinct CDR3 sequences, around 8% occurring once. Of note for this clonotype: The antigen remains undetermined. One end of the junction varies from germline; a read error may be responsible.

The sample was also linked to a second study, of yellow fever vaccine responses in identical twins.

The chain has TRBV12-3 or TRBV12-4 and TRBJ2-4; 13 bases fit TRBD2. The sample comprised CD8+ T cells sorted from blood. The clonotype was recovered from a woman aged 18-29 years in good health. Here the CDR3 reads CTSSSGLAGPTNKNIQYF. The DNA of the CDR3 is TGTACCAGCAGCTCGGGACTAGCGGGACCTACCAACAAAAACATTCAGTACTTC.